This T cell receptor (beta chain) was captured by sequencing in a study of blood T cell repertoires in COVID-19. Study summary: The origin of the acute and convalescent COVID-19 samples was the United States, Italy and Spain.

In the original workflow: Reference gene primer amplification yielded estimated nucleated cell counts. Assay: immunoSEQ multiplex PCR; the TCRdb copy retains only in-frame clones and omits some. Clone size and the V and J calls come from that table; the DNA yielded D and trimming. This sample has hundreds of thousands of clones, with approximately 89% found just once. The CDR3 is 21 residues long. The sample consisted of peripheral blood. The rearrangement joins TRBV21-1 to TRBJ1-4; TRBD1 is taken as the D call from the table, unchecked against the DNA. TRBV21-1 is recorded as a pseudogene. This TCR came from a woman aged 60-70 years who had recovered from COVID-19. The CDR3 DNA reads TGTGCCAGCAGCAAAGTAAGGGGAACAGGGATACTTCTCTATATTCATGAAAAACTGTTTTTT. Protein product: CASSKVRGTGILLYIHEKLFF.